In its sample, the clone carrying this T cell receptor beta chain was seen many times. The sample originates from a study of response to subunit inactivated influenza vaccine. The CDR3 spans 13 residues. V gave up 5 bases and J gave up 8 bases; unmatched junction bases: 7. TCRdb passed the RT-PCR reads through MiXCR, listing each CDR3 protein once. In the table there are 650,000 or so distinct CDR3 sequences, 12% to 15% of which are singletons. Sequenced here: PBMCs from blood, sampled around 14 days before vaccination. The receptor's source is a man aged 45-65 years who received an inactivated influenza vaccine. The rearrangement links TRBV12-3 or TRBV12-4 to TRBJ1-1, with 8 bases lining up with TRBD1. CDR3 amino acids: CASSVGQATEAFF. DNA for the CDR3: TGTGCCAGCAGTGTGGGACAGGCTACGGAAGCTTTCTTT.